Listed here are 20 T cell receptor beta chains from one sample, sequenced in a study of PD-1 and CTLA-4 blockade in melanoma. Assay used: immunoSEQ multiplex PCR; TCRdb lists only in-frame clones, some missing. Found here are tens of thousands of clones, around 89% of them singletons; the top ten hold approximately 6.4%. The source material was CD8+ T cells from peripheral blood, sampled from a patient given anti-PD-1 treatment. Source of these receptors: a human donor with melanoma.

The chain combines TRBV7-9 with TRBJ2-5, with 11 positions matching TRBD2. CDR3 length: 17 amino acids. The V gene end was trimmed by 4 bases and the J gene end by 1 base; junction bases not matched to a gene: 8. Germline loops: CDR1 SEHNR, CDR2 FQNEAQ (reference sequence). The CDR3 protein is CASSSILAGAGQETQYF. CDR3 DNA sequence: TGTGCCAGCAGCTCCATACTAGCGGGGGCCGGCCAAGAGACCCAGTACTTC. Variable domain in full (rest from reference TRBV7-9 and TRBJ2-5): DTGVSQNPRHKITKRGQNVTFRCDPISEHNRLYWYRQTLGQGPEFLTYFQNEAQLEKSRLLSDRFSAERPKGSFSTLEIQRTEQGDSAMYLCASSSILAGAGQETQYFGPGTRLLVL.

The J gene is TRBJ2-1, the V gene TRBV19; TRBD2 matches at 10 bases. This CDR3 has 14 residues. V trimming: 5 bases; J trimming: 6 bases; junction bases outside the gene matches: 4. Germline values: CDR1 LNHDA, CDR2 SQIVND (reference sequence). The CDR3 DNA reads TGTGCCAGTAGTTTAAGCGGGGGGGCCAATGAGCAGTTCTTC. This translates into CASSLSGGANEQFF.

In DNA form, the CDR3 reads TGTGCCAGCAGTTTGCAGGGGGTGTACGAGCAGTACTTC. Protein product: CASSLQGVYEQYF. J is TRBJ2-7 and V is TRBV27; TRBD1 aligns across 7 bases. CDR1 and CDR2 (germline): MNHEY, SMNVEV (reference sequence). This CDR3 has 13 residues. After removal of 3 bases from V and 4 bases from J, the junction contained 3 bases not matched to a gene.

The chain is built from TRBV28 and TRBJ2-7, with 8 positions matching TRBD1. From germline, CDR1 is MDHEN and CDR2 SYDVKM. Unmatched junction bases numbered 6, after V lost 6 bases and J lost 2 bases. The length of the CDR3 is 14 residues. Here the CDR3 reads CASSFGTGPYEQYF. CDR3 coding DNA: TGTGCCAGCAGCTTTGGGACAGGCCCCTACGAGCAGTACTTC.

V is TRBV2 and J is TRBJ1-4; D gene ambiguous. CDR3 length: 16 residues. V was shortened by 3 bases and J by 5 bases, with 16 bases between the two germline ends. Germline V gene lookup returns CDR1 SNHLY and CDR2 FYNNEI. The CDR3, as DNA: TGTGCCAGCAGTGACCCCAGGACGACCTGGAATGAAAAACTGTTTTTT. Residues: CASSDPRTTWNEKLFF.

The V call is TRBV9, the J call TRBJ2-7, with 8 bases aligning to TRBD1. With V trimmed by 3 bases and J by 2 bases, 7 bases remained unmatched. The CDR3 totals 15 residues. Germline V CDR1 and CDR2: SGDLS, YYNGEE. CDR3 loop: CASSADPTGAYEQYF. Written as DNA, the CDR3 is TGTGCCAGCAGCGCTGACCCGACAGGGGCCTACGAGCAGTACTTC. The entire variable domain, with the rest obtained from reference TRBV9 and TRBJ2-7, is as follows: DSGVTQTPKHLITATGQRVTLRCSPRSGDLSVYWYQQSLDQGLQFLIQYYNGEERAKGNILERFSAQQFPDLHSELNLSSLELGDSALYFCASSADPTGAYEQYFGPGTRLTVT.

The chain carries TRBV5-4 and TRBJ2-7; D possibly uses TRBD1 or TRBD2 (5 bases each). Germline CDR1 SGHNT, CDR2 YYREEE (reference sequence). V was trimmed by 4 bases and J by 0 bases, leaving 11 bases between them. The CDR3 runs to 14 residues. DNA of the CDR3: TGTGCCAGCAGCCCCGGGACCCTCTCCTACGAGCAGTACTTC. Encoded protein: CASSPGTLSYEQYF.

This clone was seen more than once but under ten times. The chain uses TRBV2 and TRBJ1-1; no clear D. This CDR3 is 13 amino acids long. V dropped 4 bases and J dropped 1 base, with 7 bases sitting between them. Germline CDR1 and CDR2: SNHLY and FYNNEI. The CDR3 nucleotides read TGTGCCAGCAGTGCTGGTGAGAACACTGAAGCTTTCTTT. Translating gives CASSAGENTEAFF.

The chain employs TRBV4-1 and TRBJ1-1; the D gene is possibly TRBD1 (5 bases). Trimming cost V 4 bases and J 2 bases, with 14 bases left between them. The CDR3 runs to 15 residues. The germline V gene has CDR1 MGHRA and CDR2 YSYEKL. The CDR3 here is CASSRGITGNTEAFF. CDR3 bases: TGCGCCAGCAGCCGAGGGATAACAGGAAACACTGAAGCTTTCTTT.

CDR3 protein: CATSRDGAGGPYEQYF. The CDR3 coding sequence is TGTGCCACCAGCAGAGATGGCGCGGGGGGTCCCTACGAGCAGTACTTC. This chain links TRBV15 with TRBJ2-7, with TRBD2 identical over 8 bases. This CDR3 region has 16 residues. CDR1 and CDR2 (germline): LNHNV, YYDKDF (reference sequence). J was trimmed by 2 bases and V by 0 bases; bases with no gene match: 6.

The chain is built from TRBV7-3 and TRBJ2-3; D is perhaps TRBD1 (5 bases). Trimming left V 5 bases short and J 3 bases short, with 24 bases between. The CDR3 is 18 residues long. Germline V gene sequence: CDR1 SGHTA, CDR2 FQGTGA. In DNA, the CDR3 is TGTGCCAGCAGCCTCGAAGCTTTACGTGGGGCTAAGACAGATACGCAGTATTTT. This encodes CASSLEALRGAKTDTQYF. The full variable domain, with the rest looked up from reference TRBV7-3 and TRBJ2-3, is GAGVSQTPSNKVTEKGKYVELRCDPISGHTALYWYRQSLGQGPEFLIYFQGTGAADDSGLPNDRFFAVRPEGSVSTLKIQRTERGDSAVYLCASSLEALRGAKTDTQYFGPGTRLTVL.

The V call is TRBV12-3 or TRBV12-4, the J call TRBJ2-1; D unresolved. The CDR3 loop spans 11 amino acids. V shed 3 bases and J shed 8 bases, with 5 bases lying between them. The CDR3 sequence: CASSFLDEQFF. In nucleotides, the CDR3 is TGTGCCAGCAGTTTCCTGGATGAGCAGTTCTTC.

The CDR3 loop reads CASSAGQEQYF. Written as DNA, the CDR3 is TGTGCCAGCAGCGCGGGACAGGAGCAGTACTTC. This rearrangement joins TRBV9 to TRBJ2-7, with TRBD1 matching 7 bases. J lost 7 bases, V lost 3 bases, and 1 base had no gene match. This CDR3 is built from 11 residues. Germline V gene lookup returns CDR1 SGDLS and CDR2 YYNGEE.

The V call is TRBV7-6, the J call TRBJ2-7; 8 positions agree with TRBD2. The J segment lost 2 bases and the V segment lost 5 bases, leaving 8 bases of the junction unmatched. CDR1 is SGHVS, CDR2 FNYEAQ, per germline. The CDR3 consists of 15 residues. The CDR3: CASSPRGAGAYEQYF. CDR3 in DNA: TGTGCCAGCAGCCCCAGGGGAGCGGGGGCCTACGAGCAGTACTTC.

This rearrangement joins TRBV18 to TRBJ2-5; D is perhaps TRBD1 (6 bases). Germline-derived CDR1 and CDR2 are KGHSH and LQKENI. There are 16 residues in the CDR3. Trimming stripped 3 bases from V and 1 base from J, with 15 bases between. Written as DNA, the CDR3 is TGTGCCAGCTCACCCGTTCCGGGACACCTCCAAGAGACCCAGTACTTC. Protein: CASSPVPGHLQETQYF.

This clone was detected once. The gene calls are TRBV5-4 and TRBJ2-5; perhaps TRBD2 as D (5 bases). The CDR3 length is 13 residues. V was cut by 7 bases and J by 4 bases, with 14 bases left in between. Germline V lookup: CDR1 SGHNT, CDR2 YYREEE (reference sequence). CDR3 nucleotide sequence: TGTGCCAGCGCACGGGCGGGCGGAGAGACCCAGTACTTC. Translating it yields CASARAGGETQYF.

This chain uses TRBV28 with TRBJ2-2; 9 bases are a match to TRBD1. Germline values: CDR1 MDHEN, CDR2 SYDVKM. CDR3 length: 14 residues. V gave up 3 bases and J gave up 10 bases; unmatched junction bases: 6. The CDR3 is CASSLGQGREELFF. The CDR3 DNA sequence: TGTGCCAGCAGTTTGGGACAGGGCCGTGAGGAGCTGTTTTTT.

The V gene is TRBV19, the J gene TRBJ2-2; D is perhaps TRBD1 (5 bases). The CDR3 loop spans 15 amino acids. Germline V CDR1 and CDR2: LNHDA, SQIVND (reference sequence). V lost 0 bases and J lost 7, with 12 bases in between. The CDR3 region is CASSIEAPQGGELFF. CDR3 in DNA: TGTGCCAGTAGTATAGAGGCCCCCCAGGGCGGGGAGCTGTTTTTT.

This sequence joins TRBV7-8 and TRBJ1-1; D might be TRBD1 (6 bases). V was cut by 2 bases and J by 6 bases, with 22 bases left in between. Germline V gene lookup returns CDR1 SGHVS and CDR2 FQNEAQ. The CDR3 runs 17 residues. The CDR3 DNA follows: TGTGCCAGCAGCTTATCGAGGGGGGTCAGTTCCTTCTCTGAAGCTTTCTTT. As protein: CASSLSRGVSSFSEAFF.

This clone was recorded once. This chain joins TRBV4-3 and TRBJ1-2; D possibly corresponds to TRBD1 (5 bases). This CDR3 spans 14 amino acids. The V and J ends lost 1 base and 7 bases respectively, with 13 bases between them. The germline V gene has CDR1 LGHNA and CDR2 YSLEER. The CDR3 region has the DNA TGCGCCAGCAGCCAAGCCTGGGGGGGTTCTGGCTACACCTTC. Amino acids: CASSQAWGGSGYTF.